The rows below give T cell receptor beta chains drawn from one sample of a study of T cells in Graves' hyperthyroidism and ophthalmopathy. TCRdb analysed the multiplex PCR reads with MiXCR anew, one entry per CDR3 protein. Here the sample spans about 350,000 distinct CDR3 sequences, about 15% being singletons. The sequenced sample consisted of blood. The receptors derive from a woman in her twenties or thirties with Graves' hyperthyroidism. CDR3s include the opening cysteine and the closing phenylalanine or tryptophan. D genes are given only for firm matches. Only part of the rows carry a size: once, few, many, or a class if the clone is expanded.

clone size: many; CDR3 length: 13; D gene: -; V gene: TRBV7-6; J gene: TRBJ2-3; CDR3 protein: CASKRGVGDTQYF; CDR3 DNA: TGTGCCAGCAAAAGGGGTGTAGGGGATACGCAGTATTTT
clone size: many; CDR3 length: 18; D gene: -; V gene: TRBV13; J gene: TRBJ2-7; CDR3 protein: CASSLATTVEGPSYEQYF; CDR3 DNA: TGTGCCAGCAGCTTAGCCACGACTGTCGAGGGGCCCTCCTACGAGCAGTACTTC
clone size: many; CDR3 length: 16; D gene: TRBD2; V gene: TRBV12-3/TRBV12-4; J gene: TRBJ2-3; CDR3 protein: CASSSLAGPSTDTQYF; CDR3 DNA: TGTGCCAGCAGTTCCTTAGCGGGCCCTAGCACAGATACGCAGTATTTT
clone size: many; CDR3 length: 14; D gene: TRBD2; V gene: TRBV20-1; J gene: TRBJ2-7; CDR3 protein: CSAAESGLDSEQYF; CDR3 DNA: TGCAGTGCTGCTGAGTCGGGACTAGATTCCGAGCAGTACTTC
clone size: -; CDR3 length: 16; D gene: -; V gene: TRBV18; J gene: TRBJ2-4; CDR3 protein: CASSPKGQALVNIQYF; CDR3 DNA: TGTGCCAGCTCACCTAAGGGACAAGCCCTCGTGAACATTCAGTACTTC
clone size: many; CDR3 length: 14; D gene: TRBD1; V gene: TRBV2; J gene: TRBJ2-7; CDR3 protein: CASSGQGERYEQYF; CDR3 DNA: TGTGCCAGCAGCGGACAGGGGGAGAGGTACGAGCAGTACTTC
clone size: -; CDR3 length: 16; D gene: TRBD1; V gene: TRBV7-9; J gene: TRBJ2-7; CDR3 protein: CASSPPGTGPSYEQYF; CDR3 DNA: TGTGCCAGCAGCCCCCCCGGGACAGGGCCTTCCTACGAGCAGTACTTC
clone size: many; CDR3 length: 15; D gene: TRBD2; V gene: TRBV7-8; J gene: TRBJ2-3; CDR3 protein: CASSPGLGGADTQYF; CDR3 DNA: TGTGCCAGCAGCCCCGGGCTCGGGGGGGCAGATACGCAGTATTTT
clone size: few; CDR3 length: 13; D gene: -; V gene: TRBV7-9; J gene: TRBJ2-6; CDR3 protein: CATVPRGANVLTF; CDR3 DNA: TGTGCCACCGTGCCAAGGGGGGCCAACGTCCTGACTTTC
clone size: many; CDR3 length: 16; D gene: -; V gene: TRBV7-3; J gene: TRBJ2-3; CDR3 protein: CASSAQGGGNTDTQYF; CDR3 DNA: TGTGCCAGCAGCGCACAGGGAGGAGGGAACACAGATACGCAGTATTTT
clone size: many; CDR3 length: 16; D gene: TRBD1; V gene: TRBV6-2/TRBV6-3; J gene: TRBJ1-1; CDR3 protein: CASSQRQGPANTEAFF; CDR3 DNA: TGTGCCAGCAGTCAACGACAGGGGCCGGCGAACACTGAAGCTTTCTTT
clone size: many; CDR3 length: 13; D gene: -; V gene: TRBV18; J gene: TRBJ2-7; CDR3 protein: CASSPEGGYEQYF; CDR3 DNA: TGTGCCAGCTCACCCGAAGGCGGGTACGAGCAGTACTTC
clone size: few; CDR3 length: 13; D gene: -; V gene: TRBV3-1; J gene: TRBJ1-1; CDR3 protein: CASSDRPGREAFF; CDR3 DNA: TGTGCCAGCAGCGATCGACCCGGTAGAGAAGCTTTCTTT
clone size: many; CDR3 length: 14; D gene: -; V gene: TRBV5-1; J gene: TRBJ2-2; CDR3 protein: CASHVAANTGELFF; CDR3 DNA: TGCGCCAGCCACGTGGCGGCGAACACCGGGGAGCTGTTTTTT
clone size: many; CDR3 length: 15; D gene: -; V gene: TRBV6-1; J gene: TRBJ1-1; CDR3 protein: CASSEVGRMNTEAFF; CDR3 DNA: TGTGCCAGCAGTGAAGTGGGCAGGATGAACACTGAAGCTTTCTTT
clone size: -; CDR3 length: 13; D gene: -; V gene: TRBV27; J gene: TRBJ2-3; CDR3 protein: CASSSVVTDTQYF; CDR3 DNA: TGTGCCAGCAGTTCGGTCGTCACAGATACGCAGTATTTT